These T cell receptor beta chains were read from a single sample in a study of T cell repertoires in cytomegalovirus infection. TCRdb processed the reads anew with MiXCR; each CDR3 protein has one entry. The repertoire holds about 260,000 distinct CDR3 sequences, with roughly an eighth as singletons. The sample was PBMCs. These receptors originate from a human donor in good health (CMV status not recorded). Some clones in this sample may be carry-over from other donors' samples. Each CDR3 is given with its conserved first and last residue. A D gene is named only where the DNA matches it firmly. A row's size may be missing; if present it is once, few, many or a size class.

TRBJ2-5 - - TRBV20-1 TGCAGTGCCACAGGGGCGGGAGTAGAAGAGACCCAGTACTTC CSATGAGVEETQYF
TRBJ1-1 few - TRBV23-1 TGCGCCAGCAGTCAATCTGCCGTTCTCTGTGCGCCGGCTTTCTTT CASSQSAVLCAPAFF
TRBJ2-7 many - TRBV28 TGTGCCAGTAATAAGGGGCAGCCCCGGTCCCACGAGCAGTACTTC CASNKGQPRSHEQYF
TRBJ1-5 many - TRBV7-2 TGTGCCAGCAGCTTCTCAGGGTTTGATCAGCCCCAGCATTTT CASSFSGFDQPQHF
TRBJ1-1 - - TRBV5-1 TGCGCCAGCAGCCTGGAGGTGCGGAACACTGAAGCTTTCTTT CASSLEVRNTEAFF
TRBJ1-4 many - TRBV29-1 TGCAGCGTTGGAGGGGGAAGTGAAAAACTGTTTTTT CSVGGGSEKLFF
TRBJ1-5 many TRBD1 TRBV28 TGTGCCAGCAGCACAGGACAGGGAAGGCCCCAGCATTTT CASSTGQGRPQHF
TRBJ1-1 many - TRBV7-3 TGTGCCAGCAGCTTAGCTGGGACCGAGTACACTGAAGCTTTCTTT CASSLAGTEYTEAFF
TRBJ1-2 once - TRBV27 TGTGCCAGCAGTAAGGGGGACGGCTACACCTTC CASSKGDGYTF
TRBJ2-7 many - TRBV7-8 TGTGCCAGCAGCAAGGGCCCACGGAACTACGAGCAGTACTTC CASSKGPRNYEQYF
TRBJ1-1 many - TRBV7-9 TGTGCCAGCAGCCAAGTGGGTGGGGTACGGGGCACTGAAGCTTTCTTT CASSQVGGVRGTEAFF
TRBJ2-5 many - TRBV6-2/TRBV6-3 TGTGCCAGCAGTTACTCCCCGAGGAGGGAGACCCAGTACTTC CASSYSPRRETQYF
TRBJ1-1 - - TRBV28 TGTGCCAGCAGAGCGGACAGACCGAACACTGAAGCTTTCTTT CASRADRPNTEAFF
TRBJ1-5 many - TRBV12-3/TRBV12-4 TGTGCCAGCAGTTTCGGGCAGCCCCAGCATTTT CASSFGQPQHF
TRBJ1-4 few - TRBV7-2 TGTGCCAGCAGCCCCCAGACGGCCTTGTATGAAAAACTGTTTTTT CASSPQTALYEKLFF
TRBJ2-3 many - TRBV10-3 TGTGCCATCAGTGACGGGGCGGCACGGGGGGATACGCAGTATTTT CAISDGAARGDTQYF
TRBJ1-3 many - TRBV5-4 TGTGCCAGCAGCCCTGGGGACAAGCGAAACACCATATATTTT CASSPGDKRNTIYF
TRBJ1-5 - - TRBV19 TGTGCCAGTAGACCGGACACCCCTCCAAAAGGACTCCAGCATTTT CASRPDTPPKGLQHF
TRBJ1-1 many - TRBV7-8 TGTGCCAGCAGCTTAGCGTTCCCAGACGGGGCGAGGAACACTGAAGCTTTCTTT CASSLAFPDGARNTEAFF
TRBJ2-3 - - TRBV10-3 TGTGCCATCAGTGAGTCGGGGTGGGAGAGAACAGATACGCAGTATTTT CAISESGWERTDTQYF
TRBJ1-1 - - TRBV19 TGTGCCAGCAAGCCGAACACGAGCACTGAAGCTTTCTTT CASKPNTSTEAFF
TRBJ2-5 - - TRBV20-1 TGCAGTGCTAGAGAATCAGGGGAGACCCAGTACTTC CSARESGETQYF
TRBJ1-5 - TRBD1 TRBV7-2 TGTGCCAGCAGGGACAGGGATAGCAATCAGCCCCAGCATTTT CASRDRDSNQPQHF
TRBJ1-4 - TRBD1 TRBV3-1 TGTGCCAGCAGCCCTCCGGGACAGATTAATGAAAAACTGTTTTTT CASSPPGQINEKLFF
TRBJ2-3 many - TRBV6-5 TGTGCCAGCAGCCCCGGACAACACGCGGCAGATACGCAGTATTTT CASSPGQHAADTQYF
TRBJ2-7 many TRBD2 TRBV7-2 TGTGCCAGCAGCTTAAGTAGCGGGAGCGAATACGAGCAGTACTTC CASSLSSGSEYEQYF
TRBJ2-2 many TRBD1 TRBV7-8 TGTGCCAGCAGCTTCCGGACAGGGAACACCGGGGAGCTGTTTTTT CASSFRTGNTGELFF
TRBJ1-4 many - TRBV12-3/TRBV12-4 TGTGCCAGCAGACCCGACACTTCAACTAATGAAAAACTGTTTTTT CASRPDTSTNEKLFF
TRBJ1-1 - TRBD1 TRBV20-1 TGCAGTGCTAGGGGCGACAGGGAGGCTGAAGCTTTCTTT CSARGDREAEAFF
TRBJ2-3 few - TRBV7-2 TGTGCCAGCAGCTTTTTTGTGGCAGATACGCAGTATTTT CASSFFVADTQYF
TRBJ1-2 - - TRBV3-1 TGTGCCAGCAGCCAGCTGGGGGGGCTTGGCTACACCTTC CASSQLGGLGYTF
TRBJ2-7 - - TRBV20-1 TGCAGTGCTCCAATGGCTCGAATTGGGAGCTACGAGCAGTACTTC CSAPMARIGSYEQYF
TRBJ1-1 - TRBD1 TRBV19 TGTGCCAGTAGTATACTTCGGACAGGGGGCTTGAACACTGAAGCTTTCTTT CASSILRTGGLNTEAFF
TRBJ2-2 few - TRBV7-9 TGTGCCAGCAGCTTTTCGGGGACCACCGGGGAGCTGTTTTTT CASSFSGTTGELFF
TRBJ2-7 - - TRBV10-3 TGTGCCATCAGTGAGTCTCTTTCCTACGAGCAGTACTTC CAISESLSYEQYF
TRBJ1-1 - - TRBV15 TGTGCCACCAGCAGAGGGCGACAGAAGGGGTGGCCCGAAGCTTTCTTT CATSRGRQKGWPEAFF
TRBJ2-4 few - TRBV9 TGTGCCAGCAGCGTAGATGGAAACATTCAGTACTTC CASSVDGNIQYF
TRBJ2-7 few - TRBV7-2 TGTGCCAGCAGCGAGGGGAGCACGGGGGCCCAGCACGAGCAGTACTTC CASSEGSTGAQHEQYF
TRBJ2-7 many TRBD2 TRBV7-3 TGTGCCAGCAGCCGAGCGGGGGGGCGATACGAGCAGTACTTC CASSRAGGRYEQYF
TRBJ2-3 - - TRBV4-3 TGCGCCAGCAGCCAAGAATGGACTATCACAGATACGCAGTATTTT CASSQEWTITDTQYF
TRBJ2-5 few - TRBV19 TGTGCCAGTAGTATCGACAGGGAGACCCAGTACTTC CASSIDRETQYF
TRBJ1-2 many - TRBV7-2 TGTGCCAGCAGCTTTGGACAGACCTATGGCTACACCTTC CASSFGQTYGYTF
TRBJ1-2 - - TRBV7-2 TGTGCCAGCAGCGCCTCGGGCCCGGCTAACTATGGCTACACCTTC CASSASGPANYGYTF
TRBJ2-7 many TRBD1 TRBV18 TGTGCCAGCTCACAGAGACAGGGGGGCTACGAGCAGTACTTC CASSQRQGGYEQYF
TRBJ2-2 few - TRBV5-6 TGTGCCAGCAGCTCCCGGGGCTTTTACACCGGGGAGCTGTTTTTT CASSSRGFYTGELFF
TRBJ1-5 once - TRBV19 TGTGCCAGTAGCAAGGGACCGCAAAGGGGCAATCAGCCCCAGCATTTT CASSKGPQRGNQPQHF
TRBJ1-5 many - TRBV4-3 TGCGCCAGCAGCCAAGATCCCGGGGTTCGGCAGCCCCAGCATTTT CASSQDPGVRQPQHF
TRBJ2-3 once - TRBV7-9 TGTGCCAGCATCCGTCCTGGAGATACGCAGTATTTT CASIRPGDTQYF
TRBJ2-4 few - TRBV28 TGTGCCAGCAGGCCCGGGACTCTAGACAAAAACATTCAGTACTTC CASRPGTLDKNIQYF
TRBJ1-1 many - TRBV12-3/TRBV12-4 TGTGCCAGCAGCTTTTTCGGCAGGGTGGCCACTGAAGCTTTCTTT CASSFFGRVATEAFF
TRBJ2-1 - TRBD2 TRBV20-1 TGCAGTGCTAGCTGGGGCCGGGAGGGAAATGAGCAGTTCTTC CSASWGREGNEQFF
TRBJ1-1 - - TRBV29-1 TGCAGCGTTGTATCGTTCGCCACTGAAGCTTTCTTT CSVVSFATEAFF
TRBJ2-4 many TRBD2 TRBV7-2 TGTGCCAGCAGCTTAGGGCTAGCGGGAGAGTTATACATTCAGTACTTC CASSLGLAGELYIQYF